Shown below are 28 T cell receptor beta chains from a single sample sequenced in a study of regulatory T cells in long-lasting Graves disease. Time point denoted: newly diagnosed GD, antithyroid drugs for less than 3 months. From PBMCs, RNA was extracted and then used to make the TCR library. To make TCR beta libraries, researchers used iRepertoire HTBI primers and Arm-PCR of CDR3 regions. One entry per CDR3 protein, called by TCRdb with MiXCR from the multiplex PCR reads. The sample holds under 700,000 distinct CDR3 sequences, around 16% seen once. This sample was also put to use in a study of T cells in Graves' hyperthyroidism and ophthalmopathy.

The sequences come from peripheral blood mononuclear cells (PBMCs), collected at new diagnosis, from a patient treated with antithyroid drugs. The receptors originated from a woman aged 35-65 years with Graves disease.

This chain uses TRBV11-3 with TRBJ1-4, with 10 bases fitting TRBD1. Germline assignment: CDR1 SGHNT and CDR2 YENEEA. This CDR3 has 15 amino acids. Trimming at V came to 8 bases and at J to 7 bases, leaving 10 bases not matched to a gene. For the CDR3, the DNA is TGTGCCAGCGGCCGGCTGGACAGGGGGTCTGAAAAACTGTTTTTT. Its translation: CASGRLDRGSEKLFF.

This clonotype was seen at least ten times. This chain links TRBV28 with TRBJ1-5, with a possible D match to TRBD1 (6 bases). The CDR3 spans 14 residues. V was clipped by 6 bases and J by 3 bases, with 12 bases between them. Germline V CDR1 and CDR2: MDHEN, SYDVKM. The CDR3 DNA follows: TGTGCCAGCAGCCATGGGACATTCAATCAGCCCCAGCATTTT. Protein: CASSHGTFNQPQHF.

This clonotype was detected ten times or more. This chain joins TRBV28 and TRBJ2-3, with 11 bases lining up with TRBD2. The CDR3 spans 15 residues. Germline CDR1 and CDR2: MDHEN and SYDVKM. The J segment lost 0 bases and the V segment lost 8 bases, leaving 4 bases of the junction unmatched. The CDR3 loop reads CASLGLAVSTDTQYF. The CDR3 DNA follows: TGTGCCAGCTTGGGACTAGCGGTTAGCACAGATACGCAGTATTTT.

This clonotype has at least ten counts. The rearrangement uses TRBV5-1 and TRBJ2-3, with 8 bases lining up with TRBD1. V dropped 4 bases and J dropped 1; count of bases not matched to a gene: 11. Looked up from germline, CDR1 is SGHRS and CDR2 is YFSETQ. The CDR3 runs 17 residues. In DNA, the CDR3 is TGCGCCAGCAGCCCAGGACAGGGAGGTGCTGGCACAGATACGCAGTATTTT. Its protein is CASSPGQGGAGTDTQYF.

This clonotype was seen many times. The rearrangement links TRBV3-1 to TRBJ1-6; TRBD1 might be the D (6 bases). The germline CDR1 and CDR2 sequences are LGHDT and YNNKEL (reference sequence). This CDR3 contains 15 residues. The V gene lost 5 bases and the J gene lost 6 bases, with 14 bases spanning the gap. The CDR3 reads CASSTGTDINSPLHF. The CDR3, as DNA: TGTGCCAGCAGCACAGGGACGGATATTAATTCACCCCTCCACTTT.

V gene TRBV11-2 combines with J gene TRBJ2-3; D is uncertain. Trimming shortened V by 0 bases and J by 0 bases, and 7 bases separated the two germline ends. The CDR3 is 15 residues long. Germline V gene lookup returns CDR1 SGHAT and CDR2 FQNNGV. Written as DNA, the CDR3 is TGTGCCAGCAGCTTAGAGAGCCAGAGCACAGATACGCAGTATTTT. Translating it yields CASSLESQSTDTQYF.

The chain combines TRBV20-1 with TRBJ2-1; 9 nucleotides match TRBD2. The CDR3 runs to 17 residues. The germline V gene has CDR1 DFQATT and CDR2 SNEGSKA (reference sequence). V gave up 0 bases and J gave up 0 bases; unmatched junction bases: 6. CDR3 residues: CSARDWATSGSYNEQFF. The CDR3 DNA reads TGCAGTGCTAGAGATTGGGCGACTAGCGGCTCCTACAATGAGCAGTTCTTC.

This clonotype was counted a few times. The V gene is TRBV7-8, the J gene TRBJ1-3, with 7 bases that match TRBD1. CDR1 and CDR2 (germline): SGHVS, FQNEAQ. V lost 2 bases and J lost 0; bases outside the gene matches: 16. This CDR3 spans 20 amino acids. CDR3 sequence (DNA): TGTGCCAGCAGCTTAATTCGCGGGGTAAAGGGGGCCTTCTCTGGAAACACCATATATTTT. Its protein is CASSLIRGVKGAFSGNTIYF. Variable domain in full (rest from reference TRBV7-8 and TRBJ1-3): GAGVSQSPRYKVAKRGQDVALRCDPISGHVSLFWYQQALGQGPEFLTYFQNEAQLDKSGLPSDRFFAERPEGSVSTLKIQRTQQEDSAVYLCASSLIRGVKGAFSGNTIYFGEGSWLTVV.

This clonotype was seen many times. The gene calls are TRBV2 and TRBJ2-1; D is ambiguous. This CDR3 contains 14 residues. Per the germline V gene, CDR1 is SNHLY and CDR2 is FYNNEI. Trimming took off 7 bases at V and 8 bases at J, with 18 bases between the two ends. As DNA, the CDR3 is TGTGCCAGCAAAGCCATCTCCCTTGGAGATGAGCAGTTCTTC. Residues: CASKAISLGDEQFF.

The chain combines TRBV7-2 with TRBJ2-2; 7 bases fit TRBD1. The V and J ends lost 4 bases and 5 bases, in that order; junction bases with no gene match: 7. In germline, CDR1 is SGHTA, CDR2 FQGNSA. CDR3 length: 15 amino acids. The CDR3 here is CASSSTGVETGELFF. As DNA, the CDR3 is TGTGCCAGCAGCTCCACAGGGGTCGAAACCGGGGAGCTGTTTTTT.

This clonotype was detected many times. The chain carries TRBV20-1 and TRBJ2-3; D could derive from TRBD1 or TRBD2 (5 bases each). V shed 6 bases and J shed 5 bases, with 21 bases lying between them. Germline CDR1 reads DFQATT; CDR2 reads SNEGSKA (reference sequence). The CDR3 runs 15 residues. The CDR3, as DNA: TGCAGTGCCCGAACCCCGGGACCCACGGGAGATACGCAGTATTTT. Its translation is CSARTPGPTGDTQYF.

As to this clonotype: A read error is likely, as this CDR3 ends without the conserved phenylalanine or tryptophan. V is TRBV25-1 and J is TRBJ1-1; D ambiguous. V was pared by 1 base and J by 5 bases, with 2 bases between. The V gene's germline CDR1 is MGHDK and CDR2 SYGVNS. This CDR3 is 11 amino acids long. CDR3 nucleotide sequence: TGTGCCAGCAGTGAATCAACTGAAGCTTTCTCT. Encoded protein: CASSESTEAFS.

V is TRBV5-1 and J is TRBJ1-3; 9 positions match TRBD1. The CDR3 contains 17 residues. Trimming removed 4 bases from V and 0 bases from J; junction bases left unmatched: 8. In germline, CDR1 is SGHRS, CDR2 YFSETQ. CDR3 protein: CASSRGQGPSSGNTIYF. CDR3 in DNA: TGCGCCAGCAGCAGAGGACAGGGGCCTAGCTCTGGAAACACCATATATTTT. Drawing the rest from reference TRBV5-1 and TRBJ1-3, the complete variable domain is KAGVTQTPRYLIKTRGQQVTLSCSPISGHRSVSWYQQTPGQGLQFLFEYFSETQRNKGNFPGRFSGRQFSNSRSEMNVSTLELGDSALYLCASSRGQGPSSGNTIYFGEGSWLTVV.

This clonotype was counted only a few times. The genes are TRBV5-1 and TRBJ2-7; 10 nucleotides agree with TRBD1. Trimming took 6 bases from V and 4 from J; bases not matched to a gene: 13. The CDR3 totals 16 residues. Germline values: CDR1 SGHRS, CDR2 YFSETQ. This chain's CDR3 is CASTLSTGTGVYEQYF. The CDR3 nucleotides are TGCGCCAGCACCCTATCGACCGGGACAGGGGTTTACGAGCAGTACTTC.

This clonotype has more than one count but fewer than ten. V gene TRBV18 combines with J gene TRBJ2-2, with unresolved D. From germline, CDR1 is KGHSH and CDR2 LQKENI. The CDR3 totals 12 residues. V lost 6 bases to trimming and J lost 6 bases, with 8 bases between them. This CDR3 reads CASSPDSGELFF. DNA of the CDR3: TGTGCCAGCTCTCCTGACTCCGGGGAGCTGTTTTTT.

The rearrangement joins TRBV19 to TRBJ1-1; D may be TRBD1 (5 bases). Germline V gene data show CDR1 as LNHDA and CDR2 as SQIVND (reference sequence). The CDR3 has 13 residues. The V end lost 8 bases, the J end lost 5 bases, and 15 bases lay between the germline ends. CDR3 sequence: CASFTRAGTEAFF. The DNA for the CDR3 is TGTGCCAGTTTCACCAGGGCAGGGACTGAAGCTTTCTTT.

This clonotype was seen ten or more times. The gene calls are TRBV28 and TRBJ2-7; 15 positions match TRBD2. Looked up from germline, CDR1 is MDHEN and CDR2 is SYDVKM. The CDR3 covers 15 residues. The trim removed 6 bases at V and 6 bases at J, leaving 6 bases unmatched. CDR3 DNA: TGTGCCAGCAGATTTCCGGGACTAGCGGGGGGCGAGCAGTACTTC. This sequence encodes CASRFPGLAGGEQYF.

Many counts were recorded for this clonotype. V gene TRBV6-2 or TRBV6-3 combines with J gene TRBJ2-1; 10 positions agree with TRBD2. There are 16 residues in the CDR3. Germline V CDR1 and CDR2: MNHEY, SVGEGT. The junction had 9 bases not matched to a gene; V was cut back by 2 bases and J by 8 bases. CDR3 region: CASSYGFNSGGYEQFF. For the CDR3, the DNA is TGTGCCAGCAGTTACGGTTTCAATAGCGGGGGGTATGAGCAGTTCTTC.

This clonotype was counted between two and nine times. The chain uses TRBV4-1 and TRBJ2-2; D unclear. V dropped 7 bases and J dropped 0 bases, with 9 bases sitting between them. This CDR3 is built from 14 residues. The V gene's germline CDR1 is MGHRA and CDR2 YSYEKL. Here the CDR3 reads CASNRQPNTGELFF. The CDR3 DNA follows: TGCGCCAGCAATAGGCAGCCGAACACCGGGGAGCTGTTTTTT.

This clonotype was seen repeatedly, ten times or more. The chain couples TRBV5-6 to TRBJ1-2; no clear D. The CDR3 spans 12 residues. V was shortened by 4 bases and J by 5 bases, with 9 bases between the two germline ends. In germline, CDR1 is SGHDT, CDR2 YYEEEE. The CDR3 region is CASSQSDYGYTF. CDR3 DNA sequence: TGTGCCAGCAGCCAAAGCGATTATGGCTACACCTTC.

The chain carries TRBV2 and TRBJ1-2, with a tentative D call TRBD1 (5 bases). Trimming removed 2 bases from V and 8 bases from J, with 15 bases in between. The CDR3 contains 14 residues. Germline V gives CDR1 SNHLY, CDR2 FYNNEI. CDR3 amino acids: CASSEHTGPRGYTF. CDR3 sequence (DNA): TGTGCCAGCAGTGAACATACGGGGCCGAGGGGCTACACCTTC.

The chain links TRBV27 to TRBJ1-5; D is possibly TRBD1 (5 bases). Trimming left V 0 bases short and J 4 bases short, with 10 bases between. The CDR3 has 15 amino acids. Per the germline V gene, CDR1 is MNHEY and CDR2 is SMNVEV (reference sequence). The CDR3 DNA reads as TGTGCCAGCAGTTTATCCCCCAACAGGAATCAGCCCCAGCATTTT. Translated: CASSLSPNRNQPQHF.

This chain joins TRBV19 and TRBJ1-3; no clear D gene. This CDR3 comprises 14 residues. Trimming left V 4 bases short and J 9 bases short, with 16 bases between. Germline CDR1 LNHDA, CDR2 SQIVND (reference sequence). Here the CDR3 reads CASSTHSAPGTIYF. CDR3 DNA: TGTGCCAGTAGTACCCACTCAGCCCCCGGCACCATATATTTT.

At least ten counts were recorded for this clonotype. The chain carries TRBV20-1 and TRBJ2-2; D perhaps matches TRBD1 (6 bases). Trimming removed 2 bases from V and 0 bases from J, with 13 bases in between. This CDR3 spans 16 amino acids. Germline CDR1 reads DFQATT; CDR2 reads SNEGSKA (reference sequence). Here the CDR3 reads CSARPDRKANTGELFF. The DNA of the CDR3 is TGCAGTGCTAGACCTGACAGGAAGGCGAACACCGGGGAGCTGTTTTTT.

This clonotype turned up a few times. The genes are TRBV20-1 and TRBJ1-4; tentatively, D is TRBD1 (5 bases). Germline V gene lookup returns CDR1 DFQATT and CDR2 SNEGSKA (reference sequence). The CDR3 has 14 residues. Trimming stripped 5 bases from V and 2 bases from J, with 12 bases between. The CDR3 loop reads CSAADSATNEKLFF. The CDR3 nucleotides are TGCAGTGCTGCCGACAGTGCGACTAATGAAAAACTGTTTTTT.

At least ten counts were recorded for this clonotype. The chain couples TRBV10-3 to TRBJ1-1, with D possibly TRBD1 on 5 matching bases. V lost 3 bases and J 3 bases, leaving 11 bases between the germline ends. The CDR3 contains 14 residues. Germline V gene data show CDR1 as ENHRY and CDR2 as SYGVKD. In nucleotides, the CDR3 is TGTGCCATCAGTGACCCGGGAGGGGACACTGAAGCTTTCTTT. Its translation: CAISDPGGDTEAFF.

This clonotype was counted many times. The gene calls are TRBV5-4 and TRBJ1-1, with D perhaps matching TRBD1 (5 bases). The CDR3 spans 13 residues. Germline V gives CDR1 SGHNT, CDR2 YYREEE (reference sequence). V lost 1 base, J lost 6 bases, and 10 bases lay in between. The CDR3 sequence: CASSLTGDAEAFF. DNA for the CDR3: TGTGCCAGCAGCTTGACGGGGGACGCTGAAGCTTTCTTT.

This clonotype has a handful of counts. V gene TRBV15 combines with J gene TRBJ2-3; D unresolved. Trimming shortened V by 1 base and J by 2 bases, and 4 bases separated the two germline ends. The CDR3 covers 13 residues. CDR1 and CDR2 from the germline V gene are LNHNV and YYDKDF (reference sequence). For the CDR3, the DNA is TGTGCCACCAGCAGAGTAGACACAGATACGCAGTATTTT. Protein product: CATSRVDTDTQYF.